These 10 T cell receptor beta chains were all obtained from the same sample, sequenced in a study of cytomegalovirus exposure and HLA in healthy donors. Method: immunoSEQ multiplex PCR; TCRdb's copy keeps in-frame clones and lacks some. Among about 50,000 clones, approximately 90% were seen once, and the ten largest hold about 1.5%. The source material was PBMCs. The receptors were gathered from a man between 18 and 29 years old in good health and CMV-seronegative.

This clone was recorded only once. This chain links TRBV19 with TRBJ2-7, with a tentative D call TRBD2 (5 bases). CDR1 and CDR2 from the germline V gene are LNHDA and SQIVND (reference sequence). The CDR3 contains 13 residues. V was pared by 0 bases and J by 5 bases, with 8 bases between. The DNA of the CDR3 is TGTGCCAGTAGTATAGATCTCGGGAACGAGCAGTACTTC. Translation gives CASSIDLGNEQYF. The full variable domain, in which reference TRBV19 and TRBJ2-7 provide the parts outside the CDR3, is DGGITQSPKYLFRKEGQNVTLSCEQNLNHDAMYWYRQDPGQGLRLIYYSQIVNDFQKGDIAEGYSVSREKKESFPLTVTSAQKNPTAFYLCASSIDLGNEQYFGPGTRLTVT.

This clone was observed once. V and J are TRBV4-1 and TRBJ2-2; 9 bases are shared with TRBD2. Germline trimming cut 5 bases from V and 0 bases from J; bases unmatched to any gene: 7. The germline V gene has CDR1 MGHRA and CDR2 YSYEKL. The CDR3 sequence is 17 residues long. CDR3 nucleotides: TGCGCCAGCAGCTCCGGGACTAGCCTGTCGAACACCGGGGAGCTGTTTTTT. The encoded protein is CASSSGTSLSNTGELFF.

The rearrangement uses TRBV5-1 and TRBJ2-1; 7 bases align to TRBD2. J lost 10 bases, V lost 2 bases, and 6 bases had no gene match. This CDR3 spans 13 amino acids. Germline V gives CDR1 SGHRS, CDR2 YFSETQ. CDR3 protein: CASSFIPGGEQFF. The CDR3 coding sequence is TGCGCCAGCAGCTTTATCCCGGGAGGCGAGCAGTTCTTC.

V usage is TRBV15 and J usage is TRBJ1-1; 7 nucleotides align to TRBD1. The trim removed 2 bases at V and 0 bases at J, leaving 15 bases unmatched. The CDR3 contains 19 residues. Germline-derived CDR1 and CDR2 are LNHNV and YYDKDF (reference sequence). CDR3: CATSRIDYRGAQMNTEAFF. Here the CDR3 DNA reads TGTGCCACCAGCAGAATAGACTACAGGGGCGCGCAGATGAACACTGAAGCTTTCTTT.

This chain's CDR3 is CASSQTVRRSYTDTQYF. The CDR3 coding sequence is TGTGCCAGCAGCCAAACGGTACGGCGGAGTTACACAGATACGCAGTATTTT. V is TRBV14 and J is TRBJ2-3; D is uncertain. CDR3 length: 17 amino acids. Trimming pared 2 bases from V and 2 bases from J, leaving 17 bases between. CDR1 is SGHDN and CDR2 is FVKESK in the germline V gene.

The chain couples TRBV5-1 to TRBJ1-4; 9 bases line up with TRBD1. The J segment lost 5 bases and the V segment lost 5 bases, leaving 1 base of the junction unmatched. Germline CDR1 and CDR2: SGHRS and YFSETQ. The CDR3 has 13 amino acids. The CDR3 nucleotides read TGCGCCAGCAGGACAGGGGGGAATGAAAAACTGTTTTTT. Its protein product is CASRTGGNEKLFF.

The chain is built from TRBV2 and TRBJ1-1; a possible D gene is TRBD1 (6 bases). From germline, CDR1 is SNHLY and CDR2 FYNNEI. The CDR3 has 14 amino acids. V was shortened by 8 bases and J by 11 bases, with 24 bases between the two germline ends. The CDR3 DNA reads TGTGCCAGCGCACCGAGGGGGACACGAGATGACGCTTTCTTT. It is translated as CASAPRGTRDDAFF.

The V and J genes are TRBV5-6 and TRBJ2-4; perhaps TRBD2 as D (6 bases). V was shortened by 3 bases and J by 3 bases, with 16 bases between the two germline ends. The CDR3 loop spans 16 amino acids. Germline V CDR1 and CDR2: SGHDT, YYEEEE. CDR3 nucleotide sequence: TGTGCCAGCAGCTCCGGGACTTCGTTCGACAAAAACATTCAGTACTTC. Its translation: CASSSGTSFDKNIQYF.

The V call is TRBV18, the J call TRBJ1-5; D perhaps matches TRBD1 (6 bases). V shed 3 bases and J shed 6 bases, with 21 bases lying between them. The CDR3 sequence is 17 residues long. Germline V lookup: CDR1 KGHSH, CDR2 LQKENI. CDR3 in DNA: TGTGCCAGCTCACCGCCAGGGGTCGGAGTGGTAGGTCAGCCCCAGCATTTT. It encodes CASSPPGVGVVGQPQHF.

This clone was detected only once. This chain links TRBV28 with TRBJ2-7; TRBD1 is a possible D gene (5 bases). The CDR3 length is 13 residues. The V and J ends lost 6 bases and 0 bases respectively, with 9 bases between them. Germline V gives CDR1 MDHEN, CDR2 SYDVKM. This CDR3 reads CASSRQFSYEQYF. DNA for the CDR3: TGTGCCAGCAGCAGACAGTTCTCCTACGAGCAGTACTTC.